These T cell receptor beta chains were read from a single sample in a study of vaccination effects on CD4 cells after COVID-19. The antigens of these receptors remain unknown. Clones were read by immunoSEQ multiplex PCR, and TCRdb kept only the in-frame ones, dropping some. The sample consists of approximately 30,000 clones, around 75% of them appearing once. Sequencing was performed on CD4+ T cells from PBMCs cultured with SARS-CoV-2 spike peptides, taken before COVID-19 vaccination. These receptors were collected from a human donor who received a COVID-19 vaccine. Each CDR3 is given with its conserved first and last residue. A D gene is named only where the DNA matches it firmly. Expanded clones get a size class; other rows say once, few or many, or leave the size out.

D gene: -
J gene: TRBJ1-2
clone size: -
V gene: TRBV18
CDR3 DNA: TGTGCCAGCTCAGTGCAGGGGCCTAACTATGGCTACACCTTC
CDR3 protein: CASSVQGPNYGYTF

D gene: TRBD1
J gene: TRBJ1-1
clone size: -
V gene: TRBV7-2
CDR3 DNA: TGTGCCAGCAGCTTTGGGGGACAGCCCACTGAAGCTTTCTTT
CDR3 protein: CASSFGGQPTEAFF

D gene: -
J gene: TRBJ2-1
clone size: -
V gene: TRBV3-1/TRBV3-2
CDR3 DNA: TGTGCCAGCAGCCAAGTGGGTTTTAGCTCCTACAATGAGCAGTTCTTC
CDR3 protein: CASSQVGFSSYNEQFF

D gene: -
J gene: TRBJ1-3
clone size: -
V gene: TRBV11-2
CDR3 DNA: TGTGCCAGCAGCTTACAGGTCTCTGGAAACACCATATATTTT
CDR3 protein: CASSLQVSGNTIYF

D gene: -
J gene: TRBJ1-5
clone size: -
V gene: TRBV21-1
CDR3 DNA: TGTGCCAGCAGCAAATGTACAAGACAGGGAGGATGCCAGCCCCAGCATTTT
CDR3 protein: CASSKCTRQGGCQPQHF

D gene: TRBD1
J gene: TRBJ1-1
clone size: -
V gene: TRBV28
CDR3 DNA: TGTGCCAGCAGGCCTAACCGAGCGACAGGGGAGACTGAAGCTTTCTTT
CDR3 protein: CASRPNRATGETEAFF

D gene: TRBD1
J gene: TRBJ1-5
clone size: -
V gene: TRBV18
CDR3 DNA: TGTGCCAGCTCACCAACAGGGGGCTATCAGCCCCAGCATTTT
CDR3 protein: CASSPTGGYQPQHF

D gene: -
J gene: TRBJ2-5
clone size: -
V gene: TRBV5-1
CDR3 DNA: TGCGCCAGCAGCTTGGTTGGCGGAGGGGGGGGAGAGACCCAGTACTTC
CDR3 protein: CASSLVGGGGGETQYF

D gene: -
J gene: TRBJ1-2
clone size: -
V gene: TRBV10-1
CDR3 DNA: TGCGCCAGCAGTGAGTCGGCTGGCCGCGGAACTAACTATGGCTACACCTTC
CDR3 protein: CASSESAGRGTNYGYTF

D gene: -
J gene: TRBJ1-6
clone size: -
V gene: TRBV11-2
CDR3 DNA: TGTGCCAGCAGCCGAAACACACAGGGACCCCGCTCCTATAATTCACCCCTCCACTTT
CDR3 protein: CASSRNTQGPRSYNSPLHF

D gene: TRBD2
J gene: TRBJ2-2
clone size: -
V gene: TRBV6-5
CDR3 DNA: TGTGCCAGCAGGGTCGGGAGGGCCTTCGCCGGGGAGCTGTTTTTT
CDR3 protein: CASRVGRAFAGELFF

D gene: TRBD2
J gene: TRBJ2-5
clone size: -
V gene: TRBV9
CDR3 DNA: TGTGCCAGCAGCACTCGGCCCAGCGGGGGGAAAGAGACCCAGTACTTC
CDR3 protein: CASSTRPSGGKETQYF

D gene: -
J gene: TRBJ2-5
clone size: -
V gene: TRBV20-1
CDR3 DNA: TGCAGTGCTATGAACCCTCAGTACTTC
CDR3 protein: CSAMNPQYF

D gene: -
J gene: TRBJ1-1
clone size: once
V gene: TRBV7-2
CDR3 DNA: TGTGCCAGCAGGTTCCTTTTTGGTCCAAACACTGAAGCTTTCTTT
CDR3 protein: CASRFLFGPNTEAFF

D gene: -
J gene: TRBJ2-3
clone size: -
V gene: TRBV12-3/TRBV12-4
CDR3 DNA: TGTGCCAGCAGTTTAAGTGGTGCAGATACGCAGTATTTT
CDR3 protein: CASSLSGADTQYF

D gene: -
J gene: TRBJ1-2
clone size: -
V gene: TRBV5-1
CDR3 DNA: TGCGCCAGCAGCTTGATTCCAGATAACTATGGCTACACCTTC
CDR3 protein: CASSLIPDNYGYTF

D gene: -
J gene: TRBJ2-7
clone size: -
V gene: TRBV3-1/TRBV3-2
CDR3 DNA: TGTGCCAGCAGCCAAGAACGACGGGTGCAGTACTTC
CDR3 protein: CASSQERRVQYF

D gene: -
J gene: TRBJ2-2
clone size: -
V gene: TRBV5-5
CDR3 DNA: TGTGCCAGCAGCGATAAAGACCCAGGACGAGCGAACACCGGGGAGCTGTTTTTT
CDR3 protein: CASSDKDPGRANTGELFF

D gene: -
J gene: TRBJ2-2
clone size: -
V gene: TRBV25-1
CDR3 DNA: TGTGCCAGCAGTGAATCTGGAGGGGGCAAAACCGGGGAGCTGTTTTTT
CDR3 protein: CASSESGGGKTGELFF

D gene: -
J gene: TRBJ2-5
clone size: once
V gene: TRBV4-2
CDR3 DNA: TGTGCCAGCAGCCAAGTTCCGGGGAGTCAAGAGACCCAGTACTTC
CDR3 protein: CASSQVPGSQETQYF

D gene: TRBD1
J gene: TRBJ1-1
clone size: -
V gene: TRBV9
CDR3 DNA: TGTGCCAGCAGCGTAGACCCACAGGGGCAACTGGGCACTGAAGCTTTCTTT
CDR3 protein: CASSVDPQGQLGTEAFF

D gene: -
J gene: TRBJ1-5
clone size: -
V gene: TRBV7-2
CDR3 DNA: TGTGCCAGCAGCTACAGGGCGCGGGAGCAGCCCCAGCATTTT
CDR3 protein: CASSYRAREQPQHF

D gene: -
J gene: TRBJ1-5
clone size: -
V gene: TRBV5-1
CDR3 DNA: TGCGCCAGCAGCTTGGTGAGCAATCAGCCCCAGCATTTT
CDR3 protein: CASSLVSNQPQHF

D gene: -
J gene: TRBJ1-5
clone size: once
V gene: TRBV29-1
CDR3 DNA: TGCAGCGTCAAAACAGGCACCGATAGCAATCAGCCCCAGCATTTT
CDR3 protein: CSVKTGTDSNQPQHF

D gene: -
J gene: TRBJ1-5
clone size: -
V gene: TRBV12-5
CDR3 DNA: TGTGCTAGTGGTCCAGGTAAGGCGTATCAGCCCCAGCATTTT
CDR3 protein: CASGPGKAYQPQHF

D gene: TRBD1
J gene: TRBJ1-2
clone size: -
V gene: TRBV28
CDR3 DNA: TGTGCCAGCAGTGGGGGGGACAGGGGTTTAATCTATGGCTACACCTTC
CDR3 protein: CASSGGDRGLIYGYTF

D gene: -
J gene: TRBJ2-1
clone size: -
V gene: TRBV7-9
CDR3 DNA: TGTGCCAGCAGCTTAGCCTCGGCGCTTTACAATGAGCAGTTCTTC
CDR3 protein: CASSLASALYNEQFF

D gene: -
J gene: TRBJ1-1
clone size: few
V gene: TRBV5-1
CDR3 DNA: TGCGCCAGCAGCTTGATCGCAGGTTTTCTGACTGAAGCTTTCTTT
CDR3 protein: CASSLIAGFLTEAFF

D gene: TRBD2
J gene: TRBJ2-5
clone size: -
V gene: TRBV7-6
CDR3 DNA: TGTGCCAGCAGCTTAACGGCGGGAGGGGGTTACCAAGAGACCCAGTACTTC
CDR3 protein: CASSLTAGGGYQETQYF

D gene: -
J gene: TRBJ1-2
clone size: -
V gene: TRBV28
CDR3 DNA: TGTGCCAGCAGCCGGGCGAGCTACACCTTC
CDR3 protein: CASSRASYTF

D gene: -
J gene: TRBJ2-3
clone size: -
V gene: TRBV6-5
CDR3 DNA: TGTGCCAGCGCGGGGATACCCGGACGCTCAGATACGCAGTATTTT
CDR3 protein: CASAGIPGRSDTQYF

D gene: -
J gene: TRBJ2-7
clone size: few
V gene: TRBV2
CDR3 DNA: TGTGCCAGCAGTGAAGAGGGACACCCGAGCTCCTACGAGCAGTACTTC
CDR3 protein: CASSEEGHPSSYEQYF

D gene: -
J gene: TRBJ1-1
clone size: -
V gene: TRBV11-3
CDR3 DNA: TGTGCCAGCAGCGCCCACACAAGAGGGAACACTGAAGCTTTCTTT
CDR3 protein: CASSAHTRGNTEAFF

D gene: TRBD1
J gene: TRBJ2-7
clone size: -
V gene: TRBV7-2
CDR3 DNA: TGTGCCAGCAGCTTAGGGACAGGGGGTCTTTACGAGCAGTACTTC
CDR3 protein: CASSLGTGGLYEQYF

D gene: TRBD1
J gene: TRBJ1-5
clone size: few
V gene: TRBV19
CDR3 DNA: TGTGCCAGTAGTCTCGACAGGGGTCCCCTTAGGAGCAATCAGCCCCAGCATTTT
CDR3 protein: CASSLDRGPLRSNQPQHF

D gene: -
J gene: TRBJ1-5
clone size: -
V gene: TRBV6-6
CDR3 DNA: TGTGCCAGCAGTTTCCCCGAGGGGACGGGTCAGCCCCAGCATTTT
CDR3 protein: CASSFPEGTGQPQHF

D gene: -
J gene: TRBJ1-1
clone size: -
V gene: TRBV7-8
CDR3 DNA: TGTGCCAGCAGCTTGTTTCGGAGGGACACTGAAGCTTTCTTT
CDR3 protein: CASSLFRRDTEAFF

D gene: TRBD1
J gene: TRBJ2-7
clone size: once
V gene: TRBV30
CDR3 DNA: TGTGCCTGGAGTCCGATCTCAGCGGGACAGGGCGGTATGGGTTACGAGCAGTACTTC
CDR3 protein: CAWSPISAGQGGMGYEQYF

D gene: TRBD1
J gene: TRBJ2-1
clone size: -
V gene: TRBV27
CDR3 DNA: TGTGCCAGCAGTTTAGTGGGACAGGGGGTGTATGAGCAGTTCTTC
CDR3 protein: CASSLVGQGVYEQFF

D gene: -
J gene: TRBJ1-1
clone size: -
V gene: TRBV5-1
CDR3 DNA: TGCGCCAGCAGCACGGGGAGAACTGAAGCTTTCTTT
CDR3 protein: CASSTGRTEAFF

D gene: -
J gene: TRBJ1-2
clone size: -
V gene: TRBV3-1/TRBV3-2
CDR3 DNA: TGTGCCAGCAGCCAAGAGAGGATACAGGGCTATGGCTACACCTTC
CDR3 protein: CASSQERIQGYGYTF

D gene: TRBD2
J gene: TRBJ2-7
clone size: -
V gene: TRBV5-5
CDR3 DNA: TGTGCCAGCAGCTTGGTGACTAGCGCCACCCCCTCCTACGAGCAGTACTTC
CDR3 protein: CASSLVTSATPSYEQYF

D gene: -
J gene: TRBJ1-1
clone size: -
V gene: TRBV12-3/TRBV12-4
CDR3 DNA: TGTGCCAGCAGTTTACCAGGGCCTGAAGCTTTCTTT
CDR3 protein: CASSLPGPEAFF

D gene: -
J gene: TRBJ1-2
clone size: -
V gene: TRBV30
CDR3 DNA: TGTGCCGGGCGGGCGGGAAACCACTATGGCTACACCTTC
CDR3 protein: CAGRAGNHYGYTF

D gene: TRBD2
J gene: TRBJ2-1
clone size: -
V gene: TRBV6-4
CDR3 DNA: TGTGCCAGCAGTAAAACTAGCGAGTACAATGAGCAGTTCTTC
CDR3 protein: CASSKTSEYNEQFF

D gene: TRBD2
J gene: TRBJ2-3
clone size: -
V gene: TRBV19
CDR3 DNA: TGTGCCAGCCGGGAGGGAAGCACAGATACGCAGTATTTT
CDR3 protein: CASREGSTDTQYF

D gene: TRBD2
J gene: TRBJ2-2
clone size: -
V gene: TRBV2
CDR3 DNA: TGTGCCAGCAGTGAAGGTAGCGGGGGCACCGGGGAGCTGTTTTTT
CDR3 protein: CASSEGSGGTGELFF

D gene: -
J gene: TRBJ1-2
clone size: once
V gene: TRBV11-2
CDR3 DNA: TGTGCCAGCAGCCCCTCCGGGCCCCCGGGAATCGGCTACACCTTC
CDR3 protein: CASSPSGPPGIGYTF

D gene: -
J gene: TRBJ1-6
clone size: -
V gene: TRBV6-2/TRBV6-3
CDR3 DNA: TGTGCCAGCAGTTATGGGACGGGGAATTCACCCCTCCACTTT
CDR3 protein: CASSYGTGNSPLHF

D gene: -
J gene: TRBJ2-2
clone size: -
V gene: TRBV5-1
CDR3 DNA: TGCGCCAGCAGCTTGGACCCTAGACCGAACACCGGGGAGCTGTTTTTT
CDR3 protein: CASSLDPRPNTGELFF